The 5 T cell receptor beta chains given below trace back to one sample, sequenced in a study of control samples from healthy donors and cancer patients. Some clones are missing from TCRdb's copy, which holds only in-frame ones; the method was immunoSEQ multiplex PCR. Of 170,000 or so clones listed, approximately 94% are singletons. Sequenced sample: blood. These receptors all come from a woman aged 18-35 years in good health.

This clone was counted a few times. V gene TRBV18 combines with J gene TRBJ1-2; 8 positions agree with TRBD1. This CDR3 has 14 amino acids. Germline V lookup: CDR1 KGHSH, CDR2 LQKENI. V lost 4 bases to trimming and J lost 4 bases; unmatched junction nucleotides: 5. The CDR3 protein is CASSRDRGGYGYTF. In DNA, the CDR3 is TGTGCCAGCTCACGTGACAGGGGCGGCTATGGCTACACCTTC.

The chain has TRBV20-1 and TRBJ1-2; D perhaps matches TRBD1 (5 bases). The CDR3 is 10 residues long. Trimming cost V 6 bases and J 7 bases, with 9 bases left between them. Germline loops: CDR1 DFQATT, CDR2 SNEGSKA (reference sequence). CDR3 loop: CSAGGFGYTF. In DNA form, the CDR3 reads TGCAGTGCCGGGGGGTTTGGCTACACCTTC.

This clone was counted a single time. DNA for the CDR3: TGCGCCAGCAGCTGGGGACAGGGCTACTATGGCTACACCTTC. This codes for CASSWGQGYYGYTF. The rearrangement joins TRBV5-1 to TRBJ1-2, with 9 nucleotides matching TRBD1. The J segment lost 3 bases and the V segment lost 3 bases, leaving 3 bases of the junction unmatched. The CDR3 sequence is 14 residues long. The germline V gene has CDR1 SGHRS and CDR2 YFSETQ.

The chain joins TRBV12-3 or TRBV12-4 to TRBJ2-5; D is uncertain. CDR3 size: 11 residues. V shed 5 bases and J shed 5 bases, with 6 bases lying between them. This chain's CDR3 is CASSLSETQYF. DNA of the CDR3: TGTGCCAGCAGTCTCTCGGAGACCCAGTACTTC.

The chain links TRBV5-1 to TRBJ1-2; D is undetermined. Germline V gene lookup returns CDR1 SGHRS and CDR2 YFSETQ. This CDR3 has 14 amino acids. The V end was cut by 0 bases, the J end by 3 bases, with 9 bases between. CDR3 sequence reads: CASSLASPHYGYTF. For the CDR3, the DNA is TGCGCCAGCAGCTTGGCTTCCCCCCACTATGGCTACACCTTC.